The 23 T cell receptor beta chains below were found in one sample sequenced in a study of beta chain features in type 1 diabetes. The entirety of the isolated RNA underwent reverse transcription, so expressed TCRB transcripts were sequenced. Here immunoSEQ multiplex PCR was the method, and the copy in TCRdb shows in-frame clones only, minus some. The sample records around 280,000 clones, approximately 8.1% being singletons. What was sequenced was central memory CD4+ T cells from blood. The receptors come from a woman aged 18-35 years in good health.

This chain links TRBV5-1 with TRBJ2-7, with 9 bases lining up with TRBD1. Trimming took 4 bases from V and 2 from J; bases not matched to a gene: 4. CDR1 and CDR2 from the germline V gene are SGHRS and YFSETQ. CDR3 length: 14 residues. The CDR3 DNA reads TGCGCCAGCAGCGGCTGGACAGGGGCCTACGAGCAGTACTTC. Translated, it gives CASSGWTGAYEQYF. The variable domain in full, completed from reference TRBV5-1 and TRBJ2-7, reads KAGVTQTPRYLIKTRGQQVTLSCSPISGHRSVSWYQQTPGQGLQFLFEYFSETQRNKGNFPGRFSGRQFSNSRSEMNVSTLELGDSALYLCASSGWTGAYEQYFGPGTRLTVT.

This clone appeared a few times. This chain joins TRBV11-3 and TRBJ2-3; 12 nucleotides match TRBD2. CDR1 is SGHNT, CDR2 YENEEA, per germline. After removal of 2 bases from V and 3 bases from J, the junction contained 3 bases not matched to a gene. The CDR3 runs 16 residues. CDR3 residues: CASSLTSGGRTDTQYF. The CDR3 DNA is TGTGCCAGCAGCTTAACTAGCGGGGGGCGTACAGATACGCAGTATTTT.

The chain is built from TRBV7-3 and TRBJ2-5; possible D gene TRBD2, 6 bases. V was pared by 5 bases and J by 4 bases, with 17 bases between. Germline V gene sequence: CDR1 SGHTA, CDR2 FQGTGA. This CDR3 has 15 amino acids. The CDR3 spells CASSLSGRIAETQYF. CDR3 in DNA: TGTGCCAGCAGCCTCAGCGGGCGGATTGCAGAGACCCAGTACTTC.

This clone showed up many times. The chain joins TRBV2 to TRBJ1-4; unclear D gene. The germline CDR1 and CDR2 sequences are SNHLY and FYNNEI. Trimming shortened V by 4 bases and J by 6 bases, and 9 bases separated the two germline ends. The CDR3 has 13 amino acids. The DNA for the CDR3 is TGTGCCAGCAGTGGAGAACGGGATGAAAAACTGTTTTTT. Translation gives CASSGERDEKLFF. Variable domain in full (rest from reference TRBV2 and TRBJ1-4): EPEVTQTPSHQVTQMGQEVILRCVPISNHLYFYWYRQILGQKVEFLVSFYNNEISEKSEIFDDQFSVERPDGSNFTLKIRSTKLEDSAMYFCASSGERDEKLFFGSGTQLSVL.

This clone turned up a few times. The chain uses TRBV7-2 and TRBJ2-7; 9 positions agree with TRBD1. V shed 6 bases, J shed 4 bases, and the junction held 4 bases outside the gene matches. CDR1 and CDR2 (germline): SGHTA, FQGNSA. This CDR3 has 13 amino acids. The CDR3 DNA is TGTGCCAGCAGTTACAGGGGGCGGTACGAGCAGTACTTC. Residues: CASSYRGRYEQYF.

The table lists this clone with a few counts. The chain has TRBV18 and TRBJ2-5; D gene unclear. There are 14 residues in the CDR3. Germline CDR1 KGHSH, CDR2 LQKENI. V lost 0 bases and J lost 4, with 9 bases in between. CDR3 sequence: CASSPPASRETQYF. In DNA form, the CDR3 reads TGTGCCAGCTCACCACCGGCGTCGCGAGAGACCCAGTACTTC.

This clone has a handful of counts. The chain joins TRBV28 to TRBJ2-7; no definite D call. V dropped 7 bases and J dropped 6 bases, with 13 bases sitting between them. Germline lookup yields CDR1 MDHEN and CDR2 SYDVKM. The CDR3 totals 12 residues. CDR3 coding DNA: TGTGCCAGCAAGGCCTGGGCCAGCGAGCAGTACGTC. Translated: CASKAWASEQYV.

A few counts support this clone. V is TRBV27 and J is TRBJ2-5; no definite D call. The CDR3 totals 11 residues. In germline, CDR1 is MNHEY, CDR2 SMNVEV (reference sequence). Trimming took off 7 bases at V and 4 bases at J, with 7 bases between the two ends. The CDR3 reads CASIFGETQYF. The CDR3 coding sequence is TGTGCCAGCATTTTTGGAGAGACCCAGTACTTC.

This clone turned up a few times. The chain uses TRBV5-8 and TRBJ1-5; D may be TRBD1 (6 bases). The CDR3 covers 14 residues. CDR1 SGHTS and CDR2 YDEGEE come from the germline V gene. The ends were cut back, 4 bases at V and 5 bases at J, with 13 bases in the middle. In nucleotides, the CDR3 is TGTGCCAGCAGCCGGGGGCACAGCGATCAGCCCCAGCATTTT. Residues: CASSRGHSDQPQHF.

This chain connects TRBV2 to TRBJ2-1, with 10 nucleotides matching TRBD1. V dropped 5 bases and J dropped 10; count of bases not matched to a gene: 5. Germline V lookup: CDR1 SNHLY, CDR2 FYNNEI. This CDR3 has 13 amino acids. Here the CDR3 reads CASSTGQGVEQFF. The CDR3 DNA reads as TGTGCCAGCAGTACCGGACAGGGGGTCGAGCAGTTCTTC.

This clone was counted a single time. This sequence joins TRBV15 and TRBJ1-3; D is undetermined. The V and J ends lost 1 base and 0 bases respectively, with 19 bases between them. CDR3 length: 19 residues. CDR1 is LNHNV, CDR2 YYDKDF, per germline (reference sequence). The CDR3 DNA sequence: TGTGCCACCAGCAGAGGCAGCAATCTCCTTGTATCCTCTGGAAACACCATATATTTT. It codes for CATSRGSNLLVSSGNTIYF.

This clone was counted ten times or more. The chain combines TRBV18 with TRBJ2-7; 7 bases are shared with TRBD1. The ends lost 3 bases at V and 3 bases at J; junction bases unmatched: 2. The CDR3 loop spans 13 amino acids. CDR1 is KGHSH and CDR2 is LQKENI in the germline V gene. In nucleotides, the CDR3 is TGTGCCAGCTCACCGGGACAGAACTACGAGCAGTACGTC. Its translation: CASSPGQNYEQYV.

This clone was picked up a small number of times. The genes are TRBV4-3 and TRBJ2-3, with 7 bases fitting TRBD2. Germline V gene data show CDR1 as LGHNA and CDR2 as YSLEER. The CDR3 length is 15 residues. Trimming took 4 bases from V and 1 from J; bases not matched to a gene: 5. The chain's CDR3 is CASSLIGGGTDTQYF. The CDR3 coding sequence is TGCGCCAGCAGCCTCATTGGGGGGGGCACAGATACGCAGTATTTT.

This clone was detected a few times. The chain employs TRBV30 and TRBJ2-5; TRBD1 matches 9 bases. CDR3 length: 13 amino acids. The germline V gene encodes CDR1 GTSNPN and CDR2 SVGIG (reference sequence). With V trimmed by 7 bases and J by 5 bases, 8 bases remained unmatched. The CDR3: CALTGGGGETQYF. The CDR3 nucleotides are TGTGCCTTGACAGGGGGAGGAGGGGAGACCCAGTACTTC.

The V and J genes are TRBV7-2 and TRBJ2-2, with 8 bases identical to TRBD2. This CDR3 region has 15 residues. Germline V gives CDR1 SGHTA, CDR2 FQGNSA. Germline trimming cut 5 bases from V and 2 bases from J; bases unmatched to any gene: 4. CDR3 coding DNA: TGTGCCAGCAGCCCAAGCGGGAGCAACACCGGGGAGCTGTTTTTT. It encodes CASSPSGSNTGELFF.

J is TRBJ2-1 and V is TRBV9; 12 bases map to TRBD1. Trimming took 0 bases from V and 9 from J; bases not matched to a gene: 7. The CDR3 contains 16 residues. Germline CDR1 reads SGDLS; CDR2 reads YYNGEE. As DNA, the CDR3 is TGTGCCAGCAGCGTAGGAGGGGACAGGGGGCTAGTTGAGCAGTTCTTC. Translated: CASSVGGDRGLVEQFF.

CDR3 sequence (DNA): TGTGCCAGCAGCTACCTCCCGGGTAACACCGGGGAGCTGTTTTTT. Protein: CASSYLPGNTGELFF. V is TRBV11-2 and J is TRBJ2-2, with D unclear. The CDR3 loop spans 15 amino acids. Trimming took off 4 bases at V and 2 bases at J, with 11 bases between the two ends. Germline-derived CDR1 and CDR2 are SGHAT and FQNNGV.

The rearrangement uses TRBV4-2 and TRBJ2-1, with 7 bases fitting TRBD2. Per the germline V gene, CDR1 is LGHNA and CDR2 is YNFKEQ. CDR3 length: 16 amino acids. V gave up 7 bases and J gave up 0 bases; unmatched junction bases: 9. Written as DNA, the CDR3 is TGTGCCAGCACTCTTGGCGGGAGTGACTCCTACAATGAGCAGTTCTTC. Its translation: CASTLGGSDSYNEQFF.

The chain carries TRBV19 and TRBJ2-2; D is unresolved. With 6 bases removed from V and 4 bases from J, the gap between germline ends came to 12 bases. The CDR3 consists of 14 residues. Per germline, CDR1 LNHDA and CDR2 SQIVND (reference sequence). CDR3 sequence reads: CASRYLGITGELFF. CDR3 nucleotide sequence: TGTGCCAGTAGATACCTGGGAATCACCGGGGAGCTGTTTTTT.

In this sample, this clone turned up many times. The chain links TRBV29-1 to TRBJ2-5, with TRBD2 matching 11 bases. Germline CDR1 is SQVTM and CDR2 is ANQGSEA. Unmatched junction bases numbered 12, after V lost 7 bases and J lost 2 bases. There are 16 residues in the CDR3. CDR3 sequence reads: CSGGLAGLTTQETQYF. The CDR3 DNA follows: TGCAGCGGAGGACTAGCGGGCCTTACAACTCAAGAGACCCAGTACTTC.

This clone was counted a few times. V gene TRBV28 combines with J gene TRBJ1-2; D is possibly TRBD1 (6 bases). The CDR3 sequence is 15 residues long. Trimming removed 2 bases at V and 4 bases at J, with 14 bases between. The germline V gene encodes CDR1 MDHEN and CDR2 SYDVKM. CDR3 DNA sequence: TGTGCCAGCAGTTTAGCCGCGACAGGAGGCTATGGCTACACCTTC. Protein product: CASSLAATGGYGYTF.

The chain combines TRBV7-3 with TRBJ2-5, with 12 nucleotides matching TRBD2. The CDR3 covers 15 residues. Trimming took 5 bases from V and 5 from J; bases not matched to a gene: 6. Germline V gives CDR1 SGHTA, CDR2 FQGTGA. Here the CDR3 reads CASSLAGGVRETQYF. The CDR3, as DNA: TGTGCCAGCAGCCTAGCGGGAGGGGTACGGGAGACCCAGTACTTC.

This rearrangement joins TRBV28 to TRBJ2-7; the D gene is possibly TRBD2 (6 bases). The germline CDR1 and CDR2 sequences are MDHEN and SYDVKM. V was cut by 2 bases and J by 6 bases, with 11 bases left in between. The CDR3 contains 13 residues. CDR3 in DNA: TGTGCCAGCAGTTTAGGGCAGGGAGGCGAGCAGTACGTC. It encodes CASSLGQGGEQYV.